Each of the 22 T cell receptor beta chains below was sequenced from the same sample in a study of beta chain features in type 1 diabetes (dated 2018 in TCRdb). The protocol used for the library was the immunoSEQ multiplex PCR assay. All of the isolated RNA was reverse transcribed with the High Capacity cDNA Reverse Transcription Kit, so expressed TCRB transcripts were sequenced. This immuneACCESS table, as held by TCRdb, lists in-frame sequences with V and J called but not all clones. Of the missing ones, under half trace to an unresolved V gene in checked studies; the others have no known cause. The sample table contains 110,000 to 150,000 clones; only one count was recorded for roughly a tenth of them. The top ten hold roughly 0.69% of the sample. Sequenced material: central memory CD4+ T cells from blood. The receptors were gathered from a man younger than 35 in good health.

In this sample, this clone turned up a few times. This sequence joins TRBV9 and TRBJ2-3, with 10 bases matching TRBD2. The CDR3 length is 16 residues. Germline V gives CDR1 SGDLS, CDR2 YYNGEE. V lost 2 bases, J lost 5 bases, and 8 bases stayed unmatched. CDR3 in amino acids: CASSVTSGENLDTQYF. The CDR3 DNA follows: TGTGCCAGCAGCGTTACTAGCGGGGAGAACCTAGATACGCAGTATTTT.

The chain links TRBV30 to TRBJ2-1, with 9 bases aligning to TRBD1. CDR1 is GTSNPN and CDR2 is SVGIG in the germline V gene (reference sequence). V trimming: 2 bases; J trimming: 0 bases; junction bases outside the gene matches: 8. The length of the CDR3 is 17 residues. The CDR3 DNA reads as TGTGCCTGGAGTCAAAAACAGGGGGCGAGCTCCTACAATGAGCAGTTCTTC. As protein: CAWSQKQGASSYNEQFF.

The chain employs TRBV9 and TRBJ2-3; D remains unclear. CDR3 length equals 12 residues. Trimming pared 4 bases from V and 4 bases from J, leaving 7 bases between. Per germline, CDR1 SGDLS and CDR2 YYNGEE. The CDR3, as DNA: TGTGCCAGCAGCAGAGACTCAGATACGCAGTATTTT. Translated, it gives CASSRDSDTQYF.

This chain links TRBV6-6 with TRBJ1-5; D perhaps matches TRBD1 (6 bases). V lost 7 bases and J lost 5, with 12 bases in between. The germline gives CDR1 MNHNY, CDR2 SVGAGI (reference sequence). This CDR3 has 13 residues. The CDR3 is CASKRGPDQPQHF. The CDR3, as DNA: TGTGCCAGCAAGCGGGGGCCGGATCAGCCCCAGCATTTT.

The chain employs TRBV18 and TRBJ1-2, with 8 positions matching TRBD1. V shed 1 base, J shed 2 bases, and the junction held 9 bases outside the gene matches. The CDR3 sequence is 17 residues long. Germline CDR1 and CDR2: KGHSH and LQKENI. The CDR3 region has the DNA TGTGCCAGCTCACCACAAGCGGACAGGGCGGGGAACTATGGCTACACCTTC. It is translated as CASSPQADRAGNYGYTF.

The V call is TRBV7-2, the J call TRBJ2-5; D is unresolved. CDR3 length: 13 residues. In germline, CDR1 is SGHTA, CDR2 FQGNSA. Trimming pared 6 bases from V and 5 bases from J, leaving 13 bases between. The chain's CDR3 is CASRPSSRETQYF. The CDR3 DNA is TGTGCCAGCAGACCTTCCTCCAGGGAGACCCAGTACTTC.

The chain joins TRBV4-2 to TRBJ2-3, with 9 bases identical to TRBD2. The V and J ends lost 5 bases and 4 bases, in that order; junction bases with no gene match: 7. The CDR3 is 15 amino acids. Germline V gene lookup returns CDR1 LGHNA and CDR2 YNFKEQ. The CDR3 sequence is CASSGAGGAPDTQYF. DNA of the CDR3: TGTGCCAGCAGCGGAGCGGGGGGTGCACCAGATACGCAGTATTTT.

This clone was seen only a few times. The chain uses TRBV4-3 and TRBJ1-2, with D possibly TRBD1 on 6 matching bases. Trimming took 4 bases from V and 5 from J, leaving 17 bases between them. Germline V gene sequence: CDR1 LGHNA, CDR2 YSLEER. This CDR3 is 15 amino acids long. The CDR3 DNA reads TGCGCCAGCAGCCCCATCGGCAGGGGACTATATGGCTACACCTTC. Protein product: CASSPIGRGLYGYTF.

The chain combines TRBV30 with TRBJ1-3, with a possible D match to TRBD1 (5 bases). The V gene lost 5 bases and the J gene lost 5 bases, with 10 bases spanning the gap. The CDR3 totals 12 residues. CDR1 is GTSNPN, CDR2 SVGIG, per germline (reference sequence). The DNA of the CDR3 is TGTGCCTGGGGACACCCTCGAAACACCATATATTTT. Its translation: CAWGHPRNTIYF. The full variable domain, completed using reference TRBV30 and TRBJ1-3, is SQTIHQWPATLVQPVGSPLSLECTVEGTSNPNLYWYRQAAGRGLQLLFYSVGIGQISSEVPQNLSASRPQDRQFILSSKKLLLSDSGFYLCAWGHPRNTIYFGEGSWLTVV.

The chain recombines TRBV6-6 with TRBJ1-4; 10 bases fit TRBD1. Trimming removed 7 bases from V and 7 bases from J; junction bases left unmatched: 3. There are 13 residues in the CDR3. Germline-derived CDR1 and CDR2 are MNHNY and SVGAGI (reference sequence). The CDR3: CASTDRGVEKLFF. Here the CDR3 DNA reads TGTGCCAGCACGGACAGGGGGGTTGAAAAACTGTTTTTT.

This chain's CDR3 is CASSLVPSGGFNEQYF. CDR3 DNA: TGTGCCAGCAGCTTAGTTCCCAGCGGGGGATTCAACGAGCAGTACTTC. The gene calls are TRBV7-2 and TRBJ2-7; TRBD2 aligns across 8 bases. Germline loops: CDR1 SGHTA, CDR2 FQGNSA. J lost 5 bases, V lost 1 base, and 10 bases had no gene match. This CDR3 spans 16 amino acids.

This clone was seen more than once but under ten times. This CDR3 reads CAWIPSGATDTQYF. The CDR3 nucleotides read TGTGCCTGGATCCCTAGCGGGGCGACAGATACGCAGTATTTT. The V and J genes are TRBV30 and TRBJ2-3; 9 bases agree with TRBD2. The CDR3 length is 14 residues. Germline CDR1 is GTSNPN and CDR2 is SVGIG (reference sequence). Trimming took 4 bases from V and 3 from J; bases not matched to a gene: 5. Full variable domain (rest looked up from reference TRBV30 and TRBJ2-3): SQTIHQWPATLVQPVGSPLSLECTVEGTSNPNLYWYRQAAGRGLQLLFYSVGIGQISSEVPQNLSASRPQDRQFILSSKKLLLSDSGFYLCAWIPSGATDTQYFGPGTRLTVL.

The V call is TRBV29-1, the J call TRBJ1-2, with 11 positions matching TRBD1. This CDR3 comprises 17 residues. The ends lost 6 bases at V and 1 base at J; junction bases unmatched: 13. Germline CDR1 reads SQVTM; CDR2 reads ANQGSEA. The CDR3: CSVAPPGQGGLNYGYTF. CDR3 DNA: TGCAGCGTCGCCCCGCCGGGACAGGGGGGACTTAACTATGGCTACACCTTC.

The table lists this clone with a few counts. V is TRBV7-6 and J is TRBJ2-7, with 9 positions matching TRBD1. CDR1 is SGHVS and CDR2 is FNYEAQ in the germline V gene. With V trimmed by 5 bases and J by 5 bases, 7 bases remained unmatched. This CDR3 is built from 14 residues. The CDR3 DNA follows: TGTGCCAGCAGCGATCAACAGGGGGCCGACGAGCAGTACTTC. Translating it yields CASSDQQGADEQYF.

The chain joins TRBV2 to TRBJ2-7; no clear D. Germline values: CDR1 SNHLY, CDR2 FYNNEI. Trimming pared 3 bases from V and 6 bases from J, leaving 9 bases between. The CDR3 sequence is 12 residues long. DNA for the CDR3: TGTGCCAGCAGTGAGGCAGGATTCGAGCAGTACTTC. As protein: CASSEAGFEQYF. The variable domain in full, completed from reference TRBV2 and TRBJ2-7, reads EPEVTQTPSHQVTQMGQEVILRCVPISNHLYFYWYRQILGQKVEFLVSFYNNEISEKSEIFDDQFSVERPDGSNFTLKIRSTKLEDSAMYFCASSEAGFEQYFGPGTRLTVT.

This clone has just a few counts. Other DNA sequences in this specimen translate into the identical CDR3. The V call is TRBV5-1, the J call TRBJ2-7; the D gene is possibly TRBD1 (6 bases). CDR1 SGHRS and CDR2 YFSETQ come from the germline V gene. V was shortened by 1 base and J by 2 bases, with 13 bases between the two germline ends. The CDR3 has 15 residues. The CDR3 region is CASSLTDRPPYEQYF. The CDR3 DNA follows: TGCGCCAGCAGCTTGACGGACAGACCTCCCTACGAGCAGTACTTC.

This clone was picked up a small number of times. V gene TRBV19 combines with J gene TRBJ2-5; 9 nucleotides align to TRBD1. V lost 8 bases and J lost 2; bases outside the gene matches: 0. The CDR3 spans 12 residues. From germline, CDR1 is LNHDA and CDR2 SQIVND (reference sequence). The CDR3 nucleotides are TGTGCCAGTGGACAGGGGCAAGAGACCCAGTACTTC. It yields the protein CASGQGQETQYF.

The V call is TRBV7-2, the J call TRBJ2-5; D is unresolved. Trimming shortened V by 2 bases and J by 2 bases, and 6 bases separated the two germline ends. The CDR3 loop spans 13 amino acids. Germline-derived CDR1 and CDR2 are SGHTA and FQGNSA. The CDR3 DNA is TGTGCCAGCAGCTTAAATCGGCAAGAGACCCAGTACTTC. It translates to CASSLNRQETQYF.

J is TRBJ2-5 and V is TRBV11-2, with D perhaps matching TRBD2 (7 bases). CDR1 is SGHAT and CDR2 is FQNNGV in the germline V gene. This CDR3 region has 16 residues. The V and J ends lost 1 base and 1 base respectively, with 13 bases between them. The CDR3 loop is CASSLGVRGAQETQYF. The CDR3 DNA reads TGTGCCAGCAGCTTAGGGGTTCGGGGGGCCCAAGAGACCCAGTACTTC.

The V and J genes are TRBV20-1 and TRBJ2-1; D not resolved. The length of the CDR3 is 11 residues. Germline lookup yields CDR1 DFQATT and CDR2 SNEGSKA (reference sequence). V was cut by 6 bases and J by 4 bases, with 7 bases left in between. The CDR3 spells CSAYQYNEQFF. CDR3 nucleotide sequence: TGCAGTGCGTACCAGTACAATGAGCAGTTCTTC.

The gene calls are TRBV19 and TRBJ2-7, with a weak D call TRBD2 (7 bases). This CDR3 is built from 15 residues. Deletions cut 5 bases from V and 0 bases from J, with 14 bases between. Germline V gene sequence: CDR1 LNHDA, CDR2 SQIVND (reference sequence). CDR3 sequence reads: CASSVLAGASYEQYF. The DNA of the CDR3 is TGTGCCAGTAGTGTCCTTGCGGGGGCCTCCTACGAGCAGTACTTC.

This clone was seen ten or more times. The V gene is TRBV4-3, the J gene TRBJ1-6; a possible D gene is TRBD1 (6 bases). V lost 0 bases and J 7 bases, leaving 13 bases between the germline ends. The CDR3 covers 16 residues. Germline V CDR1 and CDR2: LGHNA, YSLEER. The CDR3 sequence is CASSQDTGRGNSPLHF. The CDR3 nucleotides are TGCGCCAGCAGCCAAGATACCGGCAGGGGAAATTCACCCCTCCACTTT.